The T cell receptor beta chain under discussion was sequenced for a study of T cells in Graves' hyperthyroidism and ophthalmopathy. General observations from the study: A 13 V-J signature model discriminated ophthalmopathy versus stable hyperthyroidism.

On this clonotype itself: The antigen is undetermined.

Using RNA transcripts as the source, TCR beta CDR3 regions were amplified. HTBI primers were used for first-round RT-PCR of the TCR CDR3. One entry per CDR3 protein, called by TCRdb with MiXCR from the multiplex PCR reads. Of about 640,000 distinct CDR3 sequences detected, 13% to 15% appear once; the ten largest clones hold around 12%. The CDR3 loop spans 15 amino acids. V was pared by 3 bases and J by 4 bases, with 7 bases of the junction left unmatched. Per germline, CDR1 DFQATT and CDR2 SNEGSKA (reference sequence). The V gene is TRBV20-1, the J gene TRBJ2-2; 8 bases fit TRBD2. The sequenced sample consisted of blood. This clonotype was sampled from a woman between 45 and 60 years old with Graves' ophthalmopathy. CDR3 sequence reads: CSASQAGAGTGELFF. The CDR3, as DNA: TGCAGTGCTAGTCAAGCGGGAGCGGGCACCGGGGAGCTGTTTTTT.